This T cell receptor (beta chain) was recorded in a study of blood T cell repertoires in COVID-19. Looking at the study overall: PBMCs, B-cell-depleted T cells, or T cells were the source of the cDNA or gDNA that made up the material.

Participants spanned ages about 18 to 95 years and resided in 20 to 30 US areas. Exposed volunteers were people who met a COVID-19 case within 2 weeks before study entry. Germline loops: CDR1 SGHKS, CDR2 YYEKEE (reference sequence). V lost 4 bases and J 9 bases, leaving 17 bases between the germline ends. The length of the CDR3 is 15 residues. Source study methods: Reference gene primers were amplified, and this amplification served to estimate nucleated cell counts. Clones were read by immunoSEQ multiplex PCR, and TCRdb kept only the in-frame ones, dropping some. Clonal size and the V and J genes are those of that table, whereas D and trimming came from the DNA. The sample has 200,000 to 300,000 clones; 80% to 90% are singletons.

The sequence came from a woman in her forties who had been exposed to COVID-19. The chain employs TRBV5-5 and TRBJ1-6, with D maybe TRBD1 (5 bases). Material: PBMCs or T cells enriched from blood (not recorded which). This CDR3 is CASSLQGDRSSPLHF. CDR3 DNA sequence: TGTGCCAGCAGCCTCCAGGGTGATAGGAGTTCACCCCTCCACTTT.